The 8 T cell receptor beta chains listed next were all sequenced from one sample in a study of cytomegalovirus exposure and HLA in healthy donors. PCR was performed using 60 Vbeta and 13 Jbeta primers. TCRdb's copy holds only in-frame clones and misses some; the assay was immunoSEQ multiplex PCR. There are approximately 90,000 clones in the sample; 76% occur only once, and just over 1.4% lies in the top ten. Source material: PBMCs. The receptor source for this set is a male donor in good health and CMV-seronegative.

This clone showed up just once. The chain uses TRBV7-2 and TRBJ2-2, with a tentative D call TRBD2 (5 bases). Trimming took 5 bases from V and 7 from J, leaving 8 bases between them. The CDR3 has 12 amino acids. Germline-derived CDR1 and CDR2 are SGHTA and FQGNSA. The CDR3 sequence: CASSRDNGELFF. CDR3 coding DNA: TGTGCCAGCAGCCGGGATAACGGGGAGCTGTTTTTT.

The chain joins TRBV9 to TRBJ2-1; the match to TRBD2 covers 10 bases. Losses at the gene ends were 8 bases for V and 9 bases for J; bases not matched to a gene: 11. In germline, CDR1 is SGDLS, CDR2 YYNGEE. The CDR3 loop spans 14 amino acids. This CDR3 is CASRPGLASGEQFF. The CDR3 nucleotides are TGTGCCAGTCGGCCGGGACTAGCGTCTGGTGAGCAGTTCTTC.

The V gene is TRBV9, the J gene TRBJ1-6; 7 bases match TRBD1. V dropped 0 bases and J dropped 7; count of bases not matched to a gene: 4. The germline CDR1 and CDR2 sequences are SGDLS and YYNGEE. CDR3 length equals 15 residues. The CDR3 protein is CASSVGTGANSPLHF. The CDR3 nucleotides are TGTGCCAGCAGCGTAGGGACAGGAGCAAATTCACCCCTCCACTTT.

V usage is TRBV27 and J usage is TRBJ1-2; D not resolved. The germline V gene encodes CDR1 MNHEY and CDR2 SMNVEV (reference sequence). CDR3 length: 13 amino acids. Trimming pared 4 bases from V and 4 bases from J, leaving 10 bases between. CDR3 region: CASSSWSTYGYTF. CDR3 DNA sequence: TGTGCCAGCAGTTCATGGAGTACCTATGGCTACACCTTC.

The V call is TRBV11-3, the J call TRBJ2-5; 7 bases are shared with TRBD1. The CDR3 length is 15 residues. With V trimmed by 5 bases and J by 2 bases, 8 bases remained unmatched. Germline V gives CDR1 SGHNT, CDR2 YENEEA. CDR3 nucleotide sequence: TGTGCCAGCAGCCGTAGTCCGGGACAGCAAGAGACCCAGTACTTC. Translated, it gives CASSRSPGQQETQYF.

The rearrangement links TRBV5-4 to TRBJ2-5; D remains unclear. The CDR3 consists of 14 residues. V dropped 2 bases and J dropped 2 bases, with 10 bases sitting between them. Germline CDR1 and CDR2: SGHNT and YYREEE (reference sequence). CDR3 nucleotide sequence: TGTGCCAGCAGCTTCGCGCAGCGACAAGAGACCCAGTACTTC. Its translation is CASSFAQRQETQYF.

J is TRBJ2-5 and V is TRBV15, with 7 bases lining up with TRBD1. The CDR3 runs 15 residues. V shed 5 bases, J shed 0 bases, and the junction held 6 bases outside the gene matches. The germline CDR1 and CDR2 sequences are LNHNV and YYDKDF (reference sequence). Here the CDR3 reads CATSVRTGHQETQYF. In nucleotides, the CDR3 is TGTGCCACCAGCGTACGGACAGGACACCAAGAGACCCAGTACTTC. Looking up the rest from reference TRBV15 and TRBJ2-5 gives the full variable domain: DAMVIQNPRYQVTQFGKPVTLSCSQTLNHNVMYWYQQKSSQAPKLLFHYYDKDFNNEADTPDNFQSRRPNTSFCFLDIRSPGLGDTAMYLCATSVRTGHQETQYFGPGTRLLVL.

V gene TRBV4-3 combines with J gene TRBJ1-2; the D gene is possibly TRBD1 (6 bases). Germline loops: CDR1 LGHNA, CDR2 YSLEER. Trimming removed 3 bases from V and 3 bases from J, with 14 bases in between. The CDR3 loop spans 15 amino acids. The CDR3 DNA reads as TGCGCCAGCAGCCACTTAACAGGGAGAGACTATGGCTACACCTTC. Residues: CASSHLTGRDYGYTF.